The clone carrying this T cell receptor (beta chain) was detected a few times. Its antigen remains unidentified. With a J-beta primer mix and a sample-barcoded 5' primer, a second PCR ran about 7 to 11 cycles. Individual samples furnished no less than 2.5 million CDR3-containing paired-end reads apiece. TCRdb used MiXCR to reprocess the 5' RACE reads, holding one entry per CDR3 protein. The sample lists 650,000 to 800,000 distinct CDR3 sequences; 40% to 50% were seen once. The CDR3 totals 14 residues. Germline CDR1 reads ENHRY; CDR2 reads SYGVKD. Losses at the gene ends were 8 bases for V and 1 base for J; bases not matched to a gene: 5. The data derive from a study of blood T cells in healthy people across ages. Background on the study: Template switching captured about one barcoded beta molecule per two T cells. Study-level points and caveats: It was not known whether donors were CMV positive (a possible confounder of expanded clonotype changes). Naive T cell percentage by flow cytometry tracked strongly with beta diversity.

The chain couples TRBV10-3 to TRBJ2-5; 9 bases match TRBD2. The sample consisted of blood. The TCR comes from a man between 60 and 75 years old in good health. The CDR3 coding sequence is TGTGCCATCGGGGAGCGGGGGGCCCAAGAGACCCAGTACTTC. Translation: CAIGERGAQETQYF.